Reported below is one T cell receptor beta chain. A much more abundant neighbour one base away suggests this may be a read error. Stated time point: patch test 2, 6 weeks after DPC sensitization. Treatment meaning: therapeutic diphenylcyclopropenone sensitization with weekly scalp DPC. This sample was included in a study of human T cells and chemical hapten exposure. Study summary: Diphenylcyclopropenone doses were given weekly to the scalps of patients across the roughly 23-week study.

TCRdb analysed the RACE reads with MiXCR anew, one entry per CDR3 protein. Of roughly 120,000 distinct CDR3 sequences in the sample, 9.2% were seen once. Trimming took 4 bases from V and 3 from J; bases not matched to a gene: 11. There are 16 residues in the CDR3. Germline V gene lookup returns CDR1 SGHRS and CDR2 YFSETQ. The clonotype comes from a middle-aged woman with alopecia areata. Some clones in this sample may be carry-over from other donors' samples. The material sequenced was whole blood, taken in connection with sensitization to the hapten diphenylcyclopropenone (DPC). This chain joins TRBV5-1 and TRBJ2-7; TRBD1 matches at 9 bases. The CDR3 nucleotides are TGCGCCAGCAGCCGCCCCGGGACAGGGCCACGCTACGAGCAGTACTTC. Residues: CASSRPGTGPRYEQYF.